These T cell receptor beta chains were read from a single sample in a study of OX40 agonist ivuxolimab in advanced cancers. The method was immunoSEQ multiplex PCR; TCRdb's version includes in-frame clones alone and lacks a portion of them. This sample carries about 79,000 clones, roughly 91% of them seen once, and the ten largest clones take about 0.35%. Source: CD4+ or CD8+ T cells sorted from blood, taken in a trial of the OX40 agonist ivuxolimab. These receptors came from an adult with an advanced solid tumor such as melanoma, head and neck, liver or kidney cancer. Both conserved end residues are part of each CDR3. The D gene is left open where the match is weak. Expanded clones are given a class, and other clones once, few, many or no size at all.

V gene,J gene,D gene,clone size,CDR3 DNA,CDR3 protein
TRBV19,TRBJ1-4,-,-,TGTGCCAGTAGTAAAAACAGGTTAAGAACTAATGAAAAACTGTTTTTT,CASSKNRLRTNEKLFF
TRBV18,TRBJ1-5,TRBD1,-,TGTGCCAGCTCACCACCGAGGACAGGAGGGGGTGGCAATCAGCCCCAGCATTTT,CASSPPRTGGGGNQPQHF
TRBV10-1,TRBJ2-3,TRBD1,-,TGCGCCAGCAGTCCGGGACAGGGAAAGGATACGCAGTATTTT,CASSPGQGKDTQYF
TRBV14,TRBJ2-3,TRBD1,-,TGTGCCAGCAGCCAGTTCGGACAGGGGGTATTCTTTGGTGCAGATACGCAGTATTTT,CASSQFGQGVFFGADTQYF
TRBV11-1,TRBJ2-1,-,-,TGTGCCAGCAGCTTAGCCTCCTATGGGGACAATGAGCAGTTCTTC,CASSLASYGDNEQFF
TRBV6-1,TRBJ1-5,TRBD1,-,TGTGCCAGCAGTGAAGTCGGGACAGGCGGAAATCAGCCCCAGCATTTT,CASSEVGTGGNQPQHF
TRBV6-6,TRBJ1-5,-,-,TGTGCCAGCAGTTACTCGAGCAGGGCAGGGCAGCCCCAGCATTTT,CASSYSSRAGQPQHF
TRBV7-2,TRBJ2-4,-,-,TGTGCCAGCAGCGAGACAAGAGACAATACTCGGAAGTACTTC,CASSETRDNTRKYF
TRBV27,TRBJ2-5,TRBD1,-,TGTGCCAGCAGGGGGGCAAAGACAGGGACCCAAGAGACCCAGTACTTC,CASRGAKTGTQETQYF
TRBV9,TRBJ2-3,TRBD1,-,TGTGCCAGCAGCGTAGGCCCCAGGGGGCGAGGCACAGATACGCAGTATTTT,CASSVGPRGRGTDTQYF
TRBV4-1,TRBJ1-2,-,few,TGCGCCAGCAGCCAAAATCTCGAGGGTTGGGGCTACACCTTC,CASSQNLEGWGYTF
TRBV6-5,TRBJ2-7,TRBD2,once,TGTGCCAGCAGTTACGAGGGACTAGCACAGCAGTACTTC,CASSYEGLAQQYF
TRBV30,TRBJ1-3,-,-,TGTGCCTGGGCCCGAAAGGGTGGAAACACCATATATTTT,CAWARKGGNTIYF
TRBV6-5,TRBJ2-5,TRBD2,-,TGTGCCAGCAGTTTCCCGACTAGCGGGGTAAAGACCCAGTACTTC,CASSFPTSGVKTQYF
TRBV18,TRBJ1-5,-,-,TGTGCCAGCTCCCTCCCGGGGGGTATCAATCAGCCCCAGCATTTT,CASSLPGGINQPQHF
TRBV11-2,TRBJ1-3,-,-,TGTGCCAGCAGCTTACCTGGGGGAAACACCATATATTTT,CASSLPGGNTIYF
TRBV9,TRBJ1-1,TRBD1,-,TGTGCCAGCAGCAACAGGGGGCCCAGCACTGAAGCTTTCTTT,CASSNRGPSTEAFF
TRBV5-1,TRBJ1-4,-,-,TGCGCCAGCAGCTTGCTCGGGTCTAATGAAAAACTGTTTTTT,CASSLLGSNEKLFF
TRBV28,TRBJ1-2,-,few,TGTGCCAGCAGTTTTTCAGAGATTGGCTACACCTTC,CASSFSEIGYTF
TRBV7-9,TRBJ2-2,TRBD1,-,TGTGCCAGCAGCTCGCTCCGGACAGGGGTCACCGGGGAGCTGTTTTTT,CASSSLRTGVTGELFF
TRBV27,TRBJ2-7,-,-,TGTGCCAGCAGTTTATTGCACAGGGAGGCCGAGCAGTACTTC,CASSLLHREAEQYF
TRBV10-3,TRBJ1-2,-,few,TGTGCCATCAGTGGAGAGCGGGGTGGCTACACCTTC,CAISGERGGYTF
TRBV5-5,TRBJ1-1,-,-,TGTGCCAGCAGCTTGGAATGGTCGAACACTGAAGCTTTCTTT,CASSLEWSNTEAFF
TRBV7-2,TRBJ1-2,TRBD1,-,TGTGCCAGCAGCGCGACAGGGGCCTATGGCTACACCTTC,CASSATGAYGYTF
TRBV18,TRBJ1-1,TRBD1,-,TGTGCCAGCTCACCACGTACCGGGACAGGGTCAACAGCTGAAGCTTTCTTT,CASSPRTGTGSTAEAFF
TRBV11-1,TRBJ2-5,-,-,TGTGCCAGCAGCTTACAGGTGGGAGAGACCCAGTACTTC,CASSLQVGETQYF
TRBV18,TRBJ2-1,TRBD2,-,TGTGCCAGCTCACCGAAAGGACTAGCGGGGGGGAGCTCCTACAATGAGCAGTTCTTC,CASSPKGLAGGSSYNEQFF
TRBV6-1,TRBJ1-2,TRBD1,-,TGTGCCAGCAGTGAAGGAGAGGATGGCAGGGGGCGTCGTGGCTACACCTTC,CASSEGEDGRGRRGYTF
TRBV6-1,TRBJ2-5,TRBD2,-,TGTGCCAGCAGAGTAGCGGGGGCCAAACAAGAGACCCAGTACTTC,CASRVAGAKQETQYF
TRBV6-1,TRBJ2-2,-,-,TGTGCCAGCAGTGAAGTTATAAGGGTTTCCCCCGGGGAGCTGTTTTTT,CASSEVIRVSPGELFF
TRBV2,TRBJ2-1,-,-,TGTGCCAGCAGAGGCACCCCACAGGGAAGTGAGCAGTTCTTC,CASRGTPQGSEQFF
TRBV19,TRBJ1-1,-,-,TGTGCCAGTAGTACGAGTCGGCAGGCGAACACTGAAGCTTTCTTT,CASSTSRQANTEAFF
TRBV18,TRBJ1-1,-,-,TGTGCCAGCTCACCCACAGGTGCTGGGGGCAAAGCTGAAGCTTTCTTT,CASSPTGAGGKAEAFF
TRBV23-1,TRBJ2-1,TRBD2,-,TGCGCCAGCAGTCAATCGACTAGCGGGGTGCTCTCCTACAATGAGCAGTTCTTC,CASSQSTSGVLSYNEQFF
TRBV15,TRBJ1-1,-,-,TGTGCCACCAGCTCCCCGGGGGGGTACACTGAAGCTTTCTTT,CATSSPGGYTEAFF
TRBV6-1,TRBJ1-1,-,-,TGTGCCAGCAGCCCGCAGGCGTACCGGGACACTGAAGCTTTCTTT,CASSPQAYRDTEAFF
TRBV4-2,TRBJ2-1,-,once,TGTGCCAGCAGCCAAGGTAGACAGAGTCAATACAATGAGCAGTTCTTC,CASSQGRQSQYNEQFF
TRBV19,TRBJ1-2,TRBD1,-,TGTGCCAGTAAAAACTCAGGGGGTAAGAGCTACACCTTC,CASKNSGGKSYTF
TRBV5-1,TRBJ2-5,TRBD2,-,TGCGCCAGCAGCTCACTAGCGGGGGGGCCCCAAGAGACCCAGTACTTC,CASSSLAGGPQETQYF
TRBV19,TRBJ2-3,TRBD2,-,TGTGCCAGTACTCTCCTAGCGGGGGGCCCAGATACGCAGTATTTT,CASTLLAGGPDTQYF
TRBV6-5,TRBJ1-2,-,-,TGTGCCTCGACAGGAGCATGGGGCGTCAATGGCTACACCTTC,CASTGAWGVNGYTF